This section outlines one T cell receptor (beta chain) sequence together with its context. The antigen remains unidentified. The sample comes from a study of PD-L1 blockade in urothelial cancer. On the study more broadly: The patients had undergone anywhere from 0 to 3 prior chemotherapy regimens. Blood analysis took place 3 weeks (second dose) and 6 weeks after treatment start.

V trimming: 4 bases; J trimming: 4 bases; junction bases outside the gene matches: 4. The CDR3 is 14 amino acids. CDR1 and CDR2 (germline): MNHNS, SASEGT. General observations from the study: Stronger expansion of tumor-associated clones in blood at 3 weeks distinguished durable-benefit patients.

Generated by immunoSEQ multiplex PCR, the TCRdb table keeps only in-frame clones and is missing some. Among more than 12,000 clones, 85% to 90% were seen once, and the ten largest hold about 15%. Specimen: PBMCs, collected around atezolizumab (anti-PD-L1) treatment. This receptor was taken from a man aged 70-80 years with urothelial cancer. The V and J genes are TRBV6-1 and TRBJ1-5, with TRBD1 matching over 7 bases. The CDR3 nucleotides are TGTGCCAGCAGTGGAGACAGGGTAAATCAGCCCCAGCATTTT. It yields the protein CASSGDRVNQPQHF.